Presented here are 4 T cell receptor beta chains from one specimen sequenced in a study of blood T cell repertoires in COVID-19. Sequencing used immunoSEQ multiplex PCR; TCRdb keeps in-frame clones, though not all of them. The sample includes 150,000 to 200,000 clones, about 79% seen only once; the top ten take about 25%. The sequencing sample was made of peripheral blood. Receptors originate from a woman aged 70-85 years with acute or convalescent COVID-19.

The gene calls are TRBV27 and TRBJ2-7, with TRBD1 identical over 8 bases. The trim removed 4 bases at V and 3 bases at J, leaving 5 bases unmatched. The CDR3 is made up of 14 amino acids. CDR1 is MNHEY, CDR2 SMNVEV, per germline (reference sequence). This CDR3 is CASSSSGTGYEQYF. For the CDR3, the DNA is TGTGCCAGCAGTTCGTCCGGGACAGGCTACGAGCAGTACTTC.

The CDR3 region is CASSVSGTSDYEQYF. The CDR3, as DNA: TGTGCCAGCAGCGTATCGGGGACTAGCGACTACGAGCAGTACTTC. The chain carries TRBV7-3 and TRBJ2-7, with 10 bases lining up with TRBD2. The junction had 7 bases not matched to a gene; V was cut back by 5 bases and J by 3 bases. CDR1 and CDR2 from the germline V gene are SGHTA and FQGTGA. The CDR3 has 15 amino acids. The full variable domain, its missing parts supplied by reference TRBV7-3 and TRBJ2-7, is GAGVSQTPSNKVTEKGKYVELRCDPISGHTALYWYRQSLGQGPEFLIYFQGTGAADDSGLPNDRFFAVRPEGSVSTLKIQRTERGDSAVYLCASSVSGTSDYEQYFGPGTRLTVT.

The sample holds one count of this clone. V and J are TRBV7-3 and TRBJ2-6; maybe TRBD2 (6 bases). Trimming left V 2 bases short and J 9 bases short, with 11 bases between. The CDR3 has 14 residues. Looked up from germline, CDR1 is SGHTA and CDR2 is FQGTGA. CDR3 residues: CASSLGGNGNVLTF. The CDR3 DNA follows: TGTGCCAGCAGCTTAGGGGGGAACGGCAACGTCCTGACTTTC.

The chain uses TRBV13 and TRBJ2-7, with D maybe TRBD2 (6 bases). The V end was cut by 1 base, the J end by 6 bases, with 19 bases between. Germline CDR1 is PRHDT and CDR2 is FYEKMQ (reference sequence). The CDR3 totals 16 residues. CDR3 region: CASSLARRGYYPEQYF. The DNA for the CDR3 is TGTGCCAGCAGCTTAGCGCGGAGGGGCTATTACCCCGAGCAGTACTTC.